These 5 T cell receptor beta chains came from one sample sequenced in a study of patients and donors after allogeneic stem cell transplantation. Via MiXCR, TCRdb re-called the RT-PCR reads, giving one row per CDR3 protein. The sample contains about 410,000 distinct CDR3 sequences, 15% to 20% of which appear only once. The sequencing input was blood, either unsorted or a sorted T cell fraction (not recorded which). The receptors originated from a human donor who was either an allogeneic HSCT recipient or a stem cell or donor lymphocyte infusion donor (not recorded which). It is not recorded whose cells these are; they may come from a transplant donor.

The rearrangement links TRBV4-2 to TRBJ1-6, with 7 bases aligning to TRBD1. The CDR3 is 17 residues long. Germline trimming cut 3 bases from V and 8 bases from J; bases unmatched to any gene: 13. Germline V gene lookup returns CDR1 LGHNA and CDR2 YNFKEQ. CDR3 bases: TGTGCCAGCAGCCAGGATGACAGGGTAAGAGCGGATTCACCCCTCCACTTT. It codes for CASSQDDRVRADSPLHF.

At least ten counts were recorded for this clonotype. This rearrangement joins TRBV4-1 to TRBJ1-4; the D gene is possibly TRBD1 (5 bases). Deletions cut 4 bases from V and 8 bases from J, with 20 bases between. The CDR3 spans 16 residues. Germline V gene sequence: CDR1 MGHRA, CDR2 YSYEKL. The CDR3 protein is CASSRSGEGIWEKLFF. In nucleotides, the CDR3 is TGCGCCAGCAGCCGCTCAGGAGAGGGGATTTGGGAAAAACTGTTTTTT.

The chain combines TRBV4-1 with TRBJ1-2; maybe TRBD1 (5 bases). Germline lookup yields CDR1 MGHRA and CDR2 YSYEKL. The CDR3 extends over 18 amino acids. The V and J ends lost 0 bases and 0 bases respectively, with 17 bases between them. As DNA, the CDR3 is TGCGCCAGCAGCCAAGATCATAAGGGGCGCTTAGCTAACTATGGCTACACCTTC. As protein: CASSQDHKGRLANYGYTF.

The sample holds a few counts of this clonotype. The V and J genes are TRBV9 and TRBJ2-3; D is perhaps TRBD1 (6 bases). CDR3 length equals 17 residues. V lost 0 bases and J 3 bases, leaving 17 bases between the germline ends. CDR1 and CDR2 from the germline V gene are SGDLS and YYNGEE. CDR3 nucleotides: TGTGCCAGCAGCGTAGGGCCCACGGGACACGCTACAGATACGCAGTATTTT. Translating gives CASSVGPTGHATDTQYF. The full variable domain, with the rest looked up from reference TRBV9 and TRBJ2-3, is DSGVTQTPKHLITATGQRVTLRCSPRSGDLSVYWYQQSLDQGLQFLIQYYNGEERAKGNILERFSAQQFPDLHSELNLSSLELGDSALYFCASSVGPTGHATDTQYFGPGTRLTVL.

The rearrangement links TRBV24-1 to TRBJ2-5; TRBD2 might be the D (5 bases). V was clipped by 1 base and J by 5 bases, with 19 bases between them. The CDR3 sequence is 17 residues long. Germline loops: CDR1 KGHDR, CDR2 SFDVKD. CDR3 in DNA: TGTGCCACCAGTGATTTAAGGGTCGGAGGCTCTGGGGAGACCCAGTACTTC. Its translation: CATSDLRVGGSGETQYF.